The present T cell receptor beta chain was sequenced within a study of Tregs in tolerant kidney transplant recipients. Study conclusions and caveats: Biological reproducibility was not directly addressed in this study. Few patients were studied, so findings need validation in larger groups.

Assay: immunoSEQ multiplex PCR; the TCRdb copy retains only in-frame clones and omits some. Among roughly 250,000 clones listed, about 80% were seen once. As concerns this clone: Its specificity is not known.

Germline values: CDR1 GTSNPN, CDR2 SVGIG (reference sequence). This CDR3 is built from 14 residues. Trimming pared 0 bases from V and 4 bases from J, leaving 10 bases between. The sequenced sample consisted of CD4+ T cells from blood. V and J are TRBV30 and TRBJ1-5; a weak D match, TRBD1 (6 bases). The TCR originated in a human donor in good health. The CDR3 reads CAWSVRTGNQPQHF. The CDR3 nucleotides read TGTGCCTGGAGTGTACGTACAGGGAATCAGCCCCAGCATTTT. Together with reference TRBV30 and TRBJ1-5, the CDR3 gives the full variable domain: SQTIHQWPATLVQPVGSPLSLECTVEGTSNPNLYWYRQAAGRGLQLLFYSVGIGQISSEVPQNLSASRPQDRQFILSSKKLLLSDSGFYLCAWSVRTGNQPQHFGDGTRLSIL.